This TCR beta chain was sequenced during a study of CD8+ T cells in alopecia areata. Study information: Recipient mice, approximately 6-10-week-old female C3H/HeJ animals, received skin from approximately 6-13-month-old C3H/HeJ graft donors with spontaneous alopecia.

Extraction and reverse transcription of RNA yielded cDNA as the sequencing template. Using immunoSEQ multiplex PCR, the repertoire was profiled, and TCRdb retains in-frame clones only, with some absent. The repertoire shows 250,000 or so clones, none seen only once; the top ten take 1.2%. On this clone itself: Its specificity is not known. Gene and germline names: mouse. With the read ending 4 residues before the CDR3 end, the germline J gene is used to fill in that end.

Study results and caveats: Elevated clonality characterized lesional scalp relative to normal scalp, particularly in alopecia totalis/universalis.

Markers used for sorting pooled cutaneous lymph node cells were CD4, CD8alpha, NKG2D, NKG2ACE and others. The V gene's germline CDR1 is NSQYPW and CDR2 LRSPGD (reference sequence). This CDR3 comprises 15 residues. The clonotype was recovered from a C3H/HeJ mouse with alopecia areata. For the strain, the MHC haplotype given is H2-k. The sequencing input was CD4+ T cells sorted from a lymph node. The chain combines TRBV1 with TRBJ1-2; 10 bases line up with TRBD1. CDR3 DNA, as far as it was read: TGCACCTGCAGTGCAGATCCGGGACAGGGGAAC. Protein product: CTCSADPGQGN. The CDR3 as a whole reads CTCSADPGQGNDYTF.